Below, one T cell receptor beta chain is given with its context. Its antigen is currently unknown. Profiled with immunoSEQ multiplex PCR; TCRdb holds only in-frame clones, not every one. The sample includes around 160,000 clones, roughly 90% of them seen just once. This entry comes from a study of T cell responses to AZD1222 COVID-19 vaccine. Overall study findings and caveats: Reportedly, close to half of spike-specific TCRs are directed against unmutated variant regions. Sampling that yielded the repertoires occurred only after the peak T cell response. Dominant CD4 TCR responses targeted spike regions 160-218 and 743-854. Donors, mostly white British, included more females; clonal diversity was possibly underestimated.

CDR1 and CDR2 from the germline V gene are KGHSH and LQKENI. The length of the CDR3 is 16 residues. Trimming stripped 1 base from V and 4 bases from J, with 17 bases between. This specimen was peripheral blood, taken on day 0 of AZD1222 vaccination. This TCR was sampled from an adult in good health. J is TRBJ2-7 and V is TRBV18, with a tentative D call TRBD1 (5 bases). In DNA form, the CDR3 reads TGTGCCAGCTCACCACAGGGCCTCGGCAGGGTTTACGAGCAGTACTTC. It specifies CASSPQGLGRVYEQYF.